This note documents a single T cell receptor beta chain sequence. Its specificity is unknown. Sequencing used immunoSEQ multiplex PCR; TCRdb keeps in-frame clones, though not all of them. The table includes some 320,000 clones, about 86% detected once. These data belong to a study of Ad26.COV2.S vaccination and SARS-CoV-2 variants. The wider study: Donor was one of the participants in the Ad26.COV2.S arm of the COV1001 trial. Ad26.COV2.S, an intramuscular injection, was given once or twice 56 days apart.

Described treatment: 15 to 20 received Ad26.COV2.S at low or high dose, single or two shots; about 5 received placebo; per-sample allocation not given. Following the first vaccine or placebo injection, samples were taken on day 63. An Ad26 vector expressing Wuhan-strain SARS-CoV-2 spike constituted the vaccine. General study findings and limits: Those who received the vaccine showed greater spike-specific TCR breadth than those given placebo.

CDR3 length equals 14 residues. Trimming at V came to 6 bases and at J to 11 bases, leaving 14 bases not matched to a gene. In germline, CDR1 is KGHSH, CDR2 LQKENI. This material consisted of peripheral blood, taken in a trial of Ad26.COV2.S vaccine versus placebo. The source is a person aged 18-65 years who received the Ad26.COV2.S COVID-19 vaccine or a placebo. The chain carries TRBV18 and TRBJ1-1, with 8 bases matching TRBD1. The CDR3 spells CASSEQGVLTFAFF. CDR3 coding DNA: TGTGCCAGCTCGGAACAGGGGGTTTTGACTTTTGCTTTCTTT.